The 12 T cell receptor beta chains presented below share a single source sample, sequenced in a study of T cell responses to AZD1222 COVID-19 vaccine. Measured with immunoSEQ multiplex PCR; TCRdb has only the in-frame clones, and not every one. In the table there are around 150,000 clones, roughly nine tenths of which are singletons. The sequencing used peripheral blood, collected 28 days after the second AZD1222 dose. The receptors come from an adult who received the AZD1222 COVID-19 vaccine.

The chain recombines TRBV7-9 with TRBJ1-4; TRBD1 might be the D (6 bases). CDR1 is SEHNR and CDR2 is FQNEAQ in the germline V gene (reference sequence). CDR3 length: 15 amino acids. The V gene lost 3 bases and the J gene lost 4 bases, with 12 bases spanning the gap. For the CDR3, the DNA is TGTGCCAGCAGCTTTATTGGAGGGGGTAATGAAAAACTGTTTTTT. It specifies CASSFIGGGNEKLFF.

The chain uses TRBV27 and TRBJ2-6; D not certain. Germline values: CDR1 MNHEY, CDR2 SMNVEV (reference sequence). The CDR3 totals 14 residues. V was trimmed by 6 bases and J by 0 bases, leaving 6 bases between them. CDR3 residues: CASRRSSGANVLTF. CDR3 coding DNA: TGTGCCAGCAGGAGGAGCTCTGGGGCCAACGTCCTGACTTTC.

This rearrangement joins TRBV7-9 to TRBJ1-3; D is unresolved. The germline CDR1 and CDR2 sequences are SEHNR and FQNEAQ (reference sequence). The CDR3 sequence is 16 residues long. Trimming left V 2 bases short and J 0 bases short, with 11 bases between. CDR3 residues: CASSLIAAYSGNTIYF. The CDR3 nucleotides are TGTGCCAGCAGCTTAATCGCGGCCTACTCTGGAAACACCATATATTTT.

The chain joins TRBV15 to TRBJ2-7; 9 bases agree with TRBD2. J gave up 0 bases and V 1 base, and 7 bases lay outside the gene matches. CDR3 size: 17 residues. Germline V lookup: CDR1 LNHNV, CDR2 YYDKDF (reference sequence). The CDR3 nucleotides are TGTGCCACCAGCAGAGCACGAGCGGGGGGATCCTCCTACGAGCAGTACTTC. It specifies CATSRARAGGSSYEQYF.

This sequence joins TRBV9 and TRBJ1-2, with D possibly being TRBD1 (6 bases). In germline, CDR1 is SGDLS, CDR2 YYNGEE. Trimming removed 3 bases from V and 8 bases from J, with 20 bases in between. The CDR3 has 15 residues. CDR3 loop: CASSAPQGTSRGYTF. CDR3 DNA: TGTGCCAGCAGCGCACCACAGGGTACTTCCCGCGGCTACACCTTC.

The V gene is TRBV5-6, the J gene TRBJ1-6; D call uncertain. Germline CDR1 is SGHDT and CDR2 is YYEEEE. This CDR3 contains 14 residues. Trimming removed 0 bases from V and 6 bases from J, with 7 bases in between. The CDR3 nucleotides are TGTGCCAGCAGCTTGGTAACTGTTAATTCACCCCTCCACTTT. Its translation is CASSLVTVNSPLHF.

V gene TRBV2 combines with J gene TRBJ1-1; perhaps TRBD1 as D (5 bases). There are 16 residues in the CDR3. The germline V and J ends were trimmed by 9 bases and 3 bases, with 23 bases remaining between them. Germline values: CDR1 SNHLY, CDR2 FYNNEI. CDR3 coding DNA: TGTGCCAGTCAGTGGTCAGGGTGGCCCTCTTACACTGAAGCTTTCTTT. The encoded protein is CASQWSGWPSYTEAFF.

Here the CDR3 reads CASTGQGGTITQYF. CDR3 sequence (DNA): TGTGCCAGCACGGGACAGGGGGGCACAATTACGCAGTATTTT. The gene calls are TRBV27 and TRBJ2-3; 11 nucleotides line up with TRBD1. The V gene end was trimmed by 7 bases and the J gene end by 8 bases; junction bases not matched to a gene: 8. The germline CDR1 and CDR2 sequences are MNHEY and SMNVEV (reference sequence). The CDR3 spans 14 residues.

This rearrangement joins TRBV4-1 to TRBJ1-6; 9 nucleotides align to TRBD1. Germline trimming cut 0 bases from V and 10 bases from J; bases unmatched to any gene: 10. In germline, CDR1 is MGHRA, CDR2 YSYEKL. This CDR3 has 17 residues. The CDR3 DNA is TGCGCCAGCAGCCAAGAACGAGGGGACAGGGAACGATCACCCCTCCACTTT. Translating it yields CASSQERGDRERSPLHF.

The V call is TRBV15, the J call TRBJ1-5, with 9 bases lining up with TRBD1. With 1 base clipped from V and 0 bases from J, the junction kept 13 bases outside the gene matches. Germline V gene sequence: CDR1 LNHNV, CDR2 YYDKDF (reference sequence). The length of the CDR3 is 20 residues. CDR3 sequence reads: CATSRGAGTGSMNSNQPQHF. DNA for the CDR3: TGTGCCACCAGCAGAGGAGCCGGGACAGGGTCGATGAATAGCAATCAGCCCCAGCATTTT.

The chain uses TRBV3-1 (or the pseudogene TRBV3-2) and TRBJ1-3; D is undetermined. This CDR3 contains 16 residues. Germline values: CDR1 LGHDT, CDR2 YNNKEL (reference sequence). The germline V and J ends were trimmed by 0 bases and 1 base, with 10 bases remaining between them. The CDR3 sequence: CASSQDWEGSGNTIYF. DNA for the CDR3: TGTGCCAGCAGCCAAGATTGGGAAGGTTCTGGAAACACCATATATTTT.

CDR3 DNA: TGTGCCAGCAGTTCGGGGGGTATCTATGGCTACACCTTC. Amino acids: CASSSGGIYGYTF. V and J are TRBV6-5 and TRBJ1-2; TRBD1 is a possible D gene (5 bases). Germline V CDR1 and CDR2: MNHEY, SVGAGI. This CDR3 has 13 residues. V was cut by 4 bases and J by 4 bases, with 10 bases left in between.